This T cell receptor beta chain comes out of a study of T cells after yellow fever vaccination. There are many counts of this clonotype. V lost 6 bases to trimming and J lost 8 bases; unmatched junction nucleotides: 6. The CDR3 contains 13 residues. A single record per CDR3 protein comes from TCRdb applying MiXCR to the 5' RACE reads. The sample lists about 240,000 distinct CDR3 sequences; less than 8.5% were seen once. This chain uses TRBV12-3 or TRBV12-4 with TRBJ2-1; TRBD2 matches at 8 bases. This sample comprised CD4+ T cells sorted from PBMCs, obtained 15 days after the yellow fever booster vaccination. This TCR was recovered from a man aged 30-40 years who received the YFV17D yellow fever vaccine. CDR3 bases: TGTGCCAGCAGCACCGGGGGGGTCGATGAGCAGTTCTTC. Amino acids: CASSTGGVDEQFF.